A selection of T cell receptor beta chains follows, all from one sample in a study of T cells after yellow fever vaccination. Each CDR3 protein gets one entry after TCRdb re-called the 5' RACE reads with MiXCR. The sample holds 500,000 to 700,000 distinct CDR3 sequences, about a fifth seen once. The material was PBMCs, obtained 15 days after the yellow fever booster vaccination. These receptors were collected from a man aged 25-45 years who received the YFV17D yellow fever vaccine. Both conserved end residues are part of each CDR3.

v_call cdr3_aa
TRBV30 CAWRSPAYEQYF
TRBV7-2 CASSQGYGAAYEQYF
TRBV3-1 CASSQVSLAGHYEQYF
TRBV7-6 CASSLDDRGRGYTF
TRBV10-2 CASSGGLVAGELFF
TRBV29-1 CSAMGQVQETQYF
TRBV4-2 CASSQDRLALETQYF
TRBV20-1 CSASFGTSYNEQFF
TRBV19 CASSIRGRVYEQYF
TRBV4-3 CASSQGHRNQPQHF
TRBV5-1 CASSYIQGFTGELFF
TRBV5-4 CASSSLDTYNEQFF
TRBV15 CATSRDAGGPDTQYF
TRBV4-3 CASSQGLAGERWKQFF
TRBV7-7 CAPGRDEQYF
TRBV29-1 CSVGSRVHTGELFF
TRBV20-1 CSANEPKRETQYF
TRBV7-8 CASSVGLVGELFF
TRBV5-1 CASSANPATNEKLFF
TRBV6-1 CASSEGPFPGELFF
TRBV7-9 CASSWVTNYGYTF
TRBV7-9 CASSLPGSSLEQFF
TRBV20-1 CSGPLAGAETQYF
TRBV20-1 CSARIGIGNEQFF
TRBV27 CASSLDGWQPQHF
TRBV29-1 CSVGDRVASYEQYF
TRBV28 CASSSPGQGAEQYF
TRBV18 CASSPPSRLAGVYEQYF
TRBV12-3/TRBV12-4 CASSQQFNRPQHF